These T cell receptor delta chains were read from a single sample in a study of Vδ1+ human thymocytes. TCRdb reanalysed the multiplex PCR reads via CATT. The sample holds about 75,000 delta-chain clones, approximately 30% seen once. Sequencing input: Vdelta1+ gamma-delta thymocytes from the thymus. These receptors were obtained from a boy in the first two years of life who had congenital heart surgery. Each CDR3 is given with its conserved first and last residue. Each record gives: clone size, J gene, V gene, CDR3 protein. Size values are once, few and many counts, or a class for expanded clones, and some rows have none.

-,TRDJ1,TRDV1,CALGELALGDGPDKLIF
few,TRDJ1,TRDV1,CALGDPSHSTGGTYTDKLIF
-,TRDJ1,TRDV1,CALGGQWGILTRVDKLIF
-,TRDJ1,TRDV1,CALGELFHPLMGDTPLHTDKLIF
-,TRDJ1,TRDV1,CALGELNWGIRVGPGELIF
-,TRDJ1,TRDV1,CALGERREWGKYTDKLIF
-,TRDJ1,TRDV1,CALGELTYPGGYEAKLIF
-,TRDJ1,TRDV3,CAMGPPSYGWYWGIRDGADKLIF
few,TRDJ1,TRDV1,CALGEPAFPDKLIF
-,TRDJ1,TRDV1,CALVSPRGGLSLKELIF
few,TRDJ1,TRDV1,CALGECDVGYANTDKLIF
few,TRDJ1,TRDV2,CACDMGRGMLHYTDKLIF
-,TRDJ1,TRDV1,CALGEQRLPGLGDTYKLIF
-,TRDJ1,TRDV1,CALGNPNIQWSDKLIF
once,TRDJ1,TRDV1,CALGELPFLTLGDYPGTDKLIF
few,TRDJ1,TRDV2,CACDSPVLGDTPARYTDKLIF
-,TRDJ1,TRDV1,CALGEPTSYGWGMPTTHTDKLIF
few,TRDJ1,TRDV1,CALGESPALYTDKLIF
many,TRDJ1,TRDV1,CALGELERDWPLLIF
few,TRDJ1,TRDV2,CACDSPPYYPPVKLIF
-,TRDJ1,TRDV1,CALGESTDRVGRGIREAYTDKLIF
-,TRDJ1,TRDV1,CALGGRAFPQRGIKAADKLIF
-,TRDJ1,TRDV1,CALGEQFLLGGPQIYTDKLIF
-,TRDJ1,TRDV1,CALGDYLPTPRLGDTARAAGKLIF
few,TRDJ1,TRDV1,CALGERYAITFSDKLIF
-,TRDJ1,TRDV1,CALTSGLPSVWGILSTDKLIF
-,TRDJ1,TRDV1,CALGEPFLLGDFTDKLIF
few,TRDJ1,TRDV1,CALGEIFPLDDKLIF
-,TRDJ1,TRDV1,CALGGLNLISTDKLIF
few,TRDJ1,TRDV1,CALGEEFKNLLPELGKYTDKLIF
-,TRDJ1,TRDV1,CALGDNTSPYWGPPLYTDKLIF
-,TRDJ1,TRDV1,CALGERSWGVNTDKLIF
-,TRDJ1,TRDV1,CALGERQGARPLLGDNTDKLIF
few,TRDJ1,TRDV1,CALVAGEYTDKLIF
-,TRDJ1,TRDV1,CALGELRTSRPGDMRCDKLIF
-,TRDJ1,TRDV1,CALGKLWGNTDKLIF
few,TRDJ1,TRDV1,CALGAFPTLWDKLIF
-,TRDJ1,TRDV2,CACVHRLLCRTWGQITDKLIF
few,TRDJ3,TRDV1,CALGELLPSPSPNWGPSSWDTRQMFF
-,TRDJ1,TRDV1,CALGERLPPGLYTDKLIF
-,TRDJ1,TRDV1,CALGEPLPIHYWGTFTDKLIF
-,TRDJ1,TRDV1,CALGELMCTDKLIF
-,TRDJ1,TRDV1,CALGELSSPPYWGPPYTDKLIF
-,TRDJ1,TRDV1,CALGWPSSARGGENKLIF
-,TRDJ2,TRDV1,CALGEPYPSGGSIAQLFF
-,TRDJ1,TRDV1,CALGELSYPPYCTDKLIF
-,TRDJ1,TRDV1,CALGELRPSYYLGDAPYTDKLIF
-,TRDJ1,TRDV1,CALGEQYGLPTMTGGLGVLPYTDKLIF
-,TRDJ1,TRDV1,CALGEYPTMYWGKYTDKLIF
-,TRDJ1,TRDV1,CALGERFSVVSYTDKLIF